The 16 T cell receptor beta chains given below trace back to one sample, sequenced in a study of T cell responses to AZD1222 COVID-19 vaccine. The assay was immunoSEQ multiplex PCR, and TCRdb's table has in-frame clones only and misses some. The sample holds about 200,000 clones, around nine tenths seen once. The sample was peripheral blood, taken 28 days after the second dose of the MenACWY control vaccine. These receptor sequences come from an adult who received the MenACWY meningococcal vaccine as a control.

The chain recombines TRBV28 with TRBJ1-5; D is possibly TRBD1 (5 bases). In germline, CDR1 is MDHEN, CDR2 SYDVKM. The CDR3 extends over 14 amino acids. V was shortened by 6 bases and J by 2 bases, with 11 bases between the two germline ends. The CDR3 here is CASRTPRGNQPQHF. DNA of the CDR3: TGTGCCAGCAGGACCCCCAGGGGCAATCAGCCCCAGCATTTT.

This sequence joins TRBV27 and TRBJ2-5, with 8 bases that match TRBD1. Germline lookup yields CDR1 MNHEY and CDR2 SMNVEV (reference sequence). The CDR3 spans 15 residues. The trim removed 6 bases at V and 5 bases at J, leaving 11 bases unmatched. The CDR3: CASSPPGGVGETQYF. CDR3 DNA sequence: TGTGCCAGCAGCCCCCCAGGGGGCGTAGGGGAGACCCAGTACTTC.

This rearrangement joins TRBV4-2 to TRBJ1-2; possibly TRBD1 for D (6 bases). V lost 0 bases and J lost 3, with 14 bases in between. This CDR3 contains 16 residues. Germline CDR1 LGHNA, CDR2 YNFKEQ. This chain's CDR3 is CASSQEFAQGHYGYTF. As DNA, the CDR3 is TGTGCCAGCAGCCAAGAGTTTGCGCAGGGGCACTATGGCTACACCTTC.

The chain joins TRBV29-1 to TRBJ2-1; 10 bases align to TRBD2. Germline CDR1 and CDR2: SQVTM and ANQGSEA. The CDR3 is made up of 14 amino acids. V lost 7 bases to trimming and J lost 8 bases; unmatched junction nucleotides: 11. This chain's CDR3 is CSAMASGTSDEQFF. The CDR3 nucleotides read TGCAGCGCGATGGCCTCCGGGACTAGCGATGAGCAGTTCTTC.

The CDR3 spells CASSYGGFDGYTF. Here the CDR3 DNA reads TGTGCCAGCAGTTACGGCGGGTTTGATGGCTACACCTTC. The V call is TRBV6-5, the J call TRBJ1-2; D unclear. V was shortened by 2 bases and J by 6 bases, with 10 bases between the two germline ends. The CDR3 runs to 13 residues. The germline V gene has CDR1 MNHEY and CDR2 SVGAGI.

This rearrangement joins TRBV19 to TRBJ2-5; D possibly corresponds to TRBD1 (6 bases). The germline V and J ends were trimmed by 4 bases and 4 bases, with 16 bases remaining between them. Germline V gene data show CDR1 as LNHDA and CDR2 as SQIVND (reference sequence). This CDR3 has 15 residues. CDR3 loop: CASSNRRGAGETQYF. The CDR3 DNA reads as TGTGCCAGTAGTAACCGCAGGGGAGCTGGAGAGACCCAGTACTTC. Looking up the rest from reference TRBV19 and TRBJ2-5 gives the full variable domain: DGGITQSPKYLFRKEGQNVTLSCEQNLNHDAMYWYRQDPGQGLRLIYYSQIVNDFQKGDIAEGYSVSREKKESFPLTVTSAQKNPTAFYLCASSNRRGAGETQYFGPGTRLLVL.

V is TRBV2 and J is TRBJ1-4; TRBD1 is a possible D gene (5 bases). Deletions cut 1 base from V and 7 bases from J, with 16 bases between. The germline V gene encodes CDR1 SNHLY and CDR2 FYNNEI. The CDR3 is 16 residues long. The CDR3 reads CASSEGRGGPFEKLFF. As DNA, the CDR3 is TGTGCCAGCAGTGAAGGGCGGGGGGGACCCTTTGAAAAACTGTTTTTT.

CDR3 coding DNA: TGTGCCAGCAGTGAACTCGGTCCACAGAACACCGGGGAGCTGTTTTTT. Translation: CASSELGPQNTGELFF. The rearrangement links TRBV2 to TRBJ2-2; D gene unclear. With 2 bases removed from V and 1 base from J, the gap between germline ends came to 11 bases. Germline CDR1 and CDR2: SNHLY and FYNNEI. The CDR3 extends over 16 amino acids.

The V gene is TRBV7-2, the J gene TRBJ1-1; D remains ambiguous. Germline V gene data show CDR1 as SGHTA and CDR2 as FQGNSA. The CDR3 length is 14 residues. The germline V and J ends were trimmed by 0 bases and 4 bases, with 9 bases remaining between them. CDR3 sequence (DNA): TGTGCCAGCAGCTTAGCTGGTGAGAGCACTGAAGCTTTCTTT. This sequence encodes CASSLAGESTEAFF.

This chain links TRBV7-3 with TRBJ2-1; weak D call: TRBD2 (6 bases). Germline V gives CDR1 SGHTA, CDR2 FQGTGA. V gave up 5 bases and J gave up 6 bases, with 17 bases separating them. The CDR3 is 15 amino acids. The CDR3 DNA reads as TGTGCCAGCAGCCCCCCGGGGCCCGGGGGCAATGAGCAGTTCTTC. Amino acid sequence: CASSPPGPGGNEQFF.

Turning to this clone: The identical CDR3 is also encoded by other nucleotide sequences in the sample. J is TRBJ2-2 and V is TRBV30, with D perhaps TRBD1 (5 bases). The V and J ends lost 0 bases and 5 bases respectively, with 7 bases between them. The V gene's germline CDR1 is GTSNPN and CDR2 SVGIG (reference sequence). The CDR3 is 13 residues long. The CDR3 bases are TGTGCCTGGAGTGTCAAGGGGACCGGGGAGCTGTTTTTT. This translates into CAWSVKGTGELFF.

J is TRBJ2-3 and V is TRBV10-2, with 9 bases fitting TRBD2. J was trimmed by 0 bases and V by 3 bases; bases with no gene match: 10. CDR1 is WSHSY, CDR2 SAAADI, per germline. This CDR3 comprises 18 residues. The CDR3 DNA sequence: TGCGCCAGCAGTGACCTCCGCGGACTAGCGACTAGCACAGATACGCAGTATTTT. Its translation is CASSDLRGLATSTDTQYF.

This rearrangement joins TRBV9 to TRBJ1-3; D uncertain. Germline assignment: CDR1 SGDLS and CDR2 YYNGEE. This CDR3 region has 12 residues. V lost 0 bases, J lost 6 bases, and 4 bases lay in between. CDR3 nucleotide sequence: TGTGCCAGCAGCGTAGGAGAAAACACCATATATTTT. Translating it yields CASSVGENTIYF. Drawing the rest from reference TRBV9 and TRBJ1-3, the complete variable domain is DSGVTQTPKHLITATGQRVTLRCSPRSGDLSVYWYQQSLDQGLQFLIQYYNGEERAKGNILERFSAQQFPDLHSELNLSSLELGDSALYFCASSVGENTIYFGEGSWLTVV.

J is TRBJ1-6 and V is TRBV5-1; TRBD1 aligns across 9 bases. This CDR3 comprises 15 residues. The germline gives CDR1 SGHRS, CDR2 YFSETQ. J gave up 10 bases and V 2 bases, and 7 bases lay outside the gene matches. CDR3 region: CASSFGTGPHSPLHF. As DNA, the CDR3 is TGCGCCAGCAGCTTCGGGACAGGGCCTCACTCACCCCTCCACTTT.

The chain is built from TRBV11-2 and TRBJ2-1; 10 bases fit TRBD2. Germline values: CDR1 SGHAT, CDR2 FQNNGV. V lost 5 bases and J lost 5; bases outside the gene matches: 6. There are 15 residues in the CDR3. CDR3 bases: TGTGCCAGCAGCCCCGGACTAGCGGAGAACAATGAGCAGTTCTTC. It translates to CASSPGLAENNEQFF.

The chain employs TRBV3-1 (or the pseudogene TRBV3-2) and TRBJ2-5; a weak D match, TRBD1 (6 bases). Per the germline V gene, CDR1 is LGHDT and CDR2 is YNNKEL (reference sequence). This CDR3 comprises 13 residues. V gave up 1 base and J gave up 4 bases, with 7 bases separating them. CDR3 in amino acids: CASSQAGAETQYF. The CDR3 nucleotides read TGTGCCAGCAGCCAAGCAGGGGCAGAGACCCAGTACTTC.